This T cell receptor (beta chain) was recovered during a study of T cell repertoires in cytomegalovirus infection. Turning to the study itself: Based on public TCR beta signatures, there were indications of CMV infection and of a matching HLA type.

The CDR3 spans 15 residues. The V gene's germline CDR1 is SGDLS and CDR2 YYNGEE. The V end lost 2 bases, the J end lost 2 bases, and 11 bases lay between the germline ends. TCRdb re-called the reads through MiXCR, storing one row per CDR3 protein. The sample records approximately 1,000,000 distinct CDR3 sequences, around 30% being singletons. In the case of this clonotype: No antigen is known for it.

The gene calls are TRBV9 and TRBJ2-1, with D tentatively TRBD1 (6 bases). Here the sequenced sample was cultured CD8+ T cells from PBMCs, taken from culture after CMV antigen stimulation. The source is a human donor in good health (CMV status not recorded). Some clones in this sample may be carry-over from other donors' samples. The CDR3 is CASSVEGGPYNEQFF. As DNA, the CDR3 is TGTGCCAGCAGCGTTGAAGGGGGACCCTACAATGAGCAGTTCTTC.